The present T cell receptor beta chain was sequenced within a study of blood T cell repertoires in COVID-19 (dated by TCRdb to the early 2020s). With respect to the entire study: Collaborator samples came from the United States, Italy and Spain and covered acute and convalescent phases of COVID-19. Subjects who had been exposed to COVID-19, were actively infected with it, or had recovered from it provided the deeply sampled blood TCRbeta repertoires that made up the dataset. Where available, HLA class I and class II types were obtained from metadata supplied by the sample provider rather than from assay-based typing. The samples were drawn from the first 160 participants of the ongoing ImmuneRACE study and from roughly 1,300 subjects provided by 6 global collaborators. Sample metadata almost always included a de-identified subject ID, COVID-19 status, age in years and sex. The repertoires were released in a freely available public database intended as a resource for research on the immune response to SARS-CoV-2. The material from the prospective study consisted of cDNA or gDNA derived from T cells, B-cell-depleted T cells, or PBMCs. The paper as a whole reports these results and caveats: How much clinical and demographic metadata was included differed by source and by participant, and the metadata was provided uncurated.

Whole blood was collected in K2EDTA tubes by collaborating institutions according to the institutions' own protocols. For TCRbeta analysis, collaborators shipped samples in one of three forms: frozen whole blood, isolated PBMCs, or DNA extracted from either of those sample types. TCRbeta CDR3 regions were amplified from genomic DNA using the immunoSEQ Assay, a bias-controlled multiplex PCR. Concerning the study's data processing: Nucleated cell counts per sample were estimated from amplification of reference gene primers within the assay. To quantify the absolute abundance of each unique TCRbeta CDR3 rearrangement, sequence reads were collapsed and filtered. For each sample, productive Simpson clonality was calculated as the square root of Simpson's diversity index across productive rearrangements. TCRdb re-hosts the immuneACCESS table, in-frame sequences only. Its copies lack some clones; in the studies checked, an unresolved V gene accounts for under half of them, and the cause for the rest is not known. Clone size and the V and J calls come from that table; the DNA yielded D and trimming. The sample profile shows approximately 15,000 clones; roughly 82% of them were found once. The ten top clones hold roughly 30% of the sample.

This clone was observed a single time. Its antigen is not yet known. Per-base qualities were not stored, and no clone one base away is much larger. The CDR3, cysteine through phenylalanine, is 15 amino acids long. Solely the CDR3 DNA is kept, with 45 bases framed from the first base. Relative to germline, V is missing 5 bases and J is missing 4 bases, with 6 bases of the junction outside any gene match. The germline V gene specifies LGHNA as CDR1 and YNFKEQ as CDR2. The rearranged segments are TRBV4-2 and TRBJ1-3, and TRBD1 aligns with 9 junction nucleotides. The receptor comes from a woman between 50 and 59 years old with active or convalescent COVID-19. Sequenced: peripheral blood. The CDR3 corresponds to CASSWAGTGGNTIYF. The nucleotide sequence reads as follows: TGTGCCAGCAGCTGGGCCGGGACAGGGGGAAACACCATATATTTT.